The 18 T cell receptor beta chains reported below all come from one sample, sequenced in a study of blood T cell repertoires in COVID-19. The table came from immunoSEQ multiplex PCR; TCRdb's copy has only in-frame clones and leaves some out. The sample shows a few hundred thousand clones, roughly four fifths of them seen only once. The source material was PBMCs or T cells enriched from blood (not recorded which). All receptors come from a man over 45 who had recovered from COVID-19.

This clone appeared a single time. The chain has TRBV24-1 and TRBJ1-2; TRBD1 is a possible D gene (6 bases). CDR3 length equals 17 residues. Germline CDR1 is KGHDR and CDR2 is SFDVKD. V lost 4 bases and J 3 bases, leaving 20 bases between the germline ends. The CDR3, as DNA: TGTGCCACCAGTGACCCAACCGGGACAAGGGATGACTATGGCTACACCTTC. Encoded protein: CATSDPTGTRDDYGYTF.

V gene TRBV4-3 combines with J gene TRBJ2-7; 9 nucleotides match TRBD1. Germline loops: CDR1 LGHNA, CDR2 YSLEER. This CDR3 has 15 residues. Unmatched junction bases numbered 6, after V lost 0 bases and J lost 6 bases. The CDR3 DNA is TGCGCCAGCAGCCAAGAACAGGGGGCGCTGGTCGAGCAGTACTTC. This sequence encodes CASSQEQGALVEQYF.

The table lists this clone with a few counts. DNA of the CDR3: TGCGCCAGCAGCGTACAGGGGAGCGATTACGAGCAGTACTTC. Protein product: CASSVQGSDYEQYF. The chain couples TRBV5-1 to TRBJ2-7, with 7 bases identical to TRBD1. Germline-derived CDR1 and CDR2 are SGHRS and YFSETQ. Losses at the gene ends were 4 bases for V and 4 bases for J; bases not matched to a gene: 8. This CDR3 has 14 residues.

The chain carries TRBV27 and TRBJ2-3; 9 bases are shared with TRBD2. The CDR3 contains 15 residues. Germline V gene sequence: CDR1 MNHEY, CDR2 SMNVEV (reference sequence). Losses at the gene ends were 7 bases for V and 2 bases for J; bases not matched to a gene: 7. CDR3: CASKTGTSYTDTQYF. CDR3 nucleotide sequence: TGTGCCAGCAAAACCGGGACTAGCTACACAGATACGCAGTATTTT.

The V call is TRBV11-2, the J call TRBJ1-2; TRBD1 might be the D (6 bases). The CDR3 is made up of 13 amino acids. Germline V gives CDR1 SGHAT, CDR2 FQNNGV. The germline V and J ends were trimmed by 5 bases and 2 bases, with 9 bases remaining between them. The CDR3 loop reads CASSPDRNYGYTF. The DNA of the CDR3 is TGTGCCAGCAGCCCGGACAGAAACTATGGCTACACCTTC.

The chain uses TRBV12-3 or TRBV12-4 and TRBJ1-1, with TRBD1 identical over 8 bases. The CDR3 totals 13 residues. The J segment lost 10 bases and the V segment lost 6 bases, leaving 10 bases of the junction unmatched. This CDR3 is CASSHRDRSLAFF. DNA for the CDR3: TGTGCCAGCAGCCACAGGGACAGGAGCTTAGCTTTCTTT.

This clone was seen only a few times. The V call is TRBV6-5, the J call TRBJ1-5; a possible D gene is TRBD1 (6 bases). The CDR3 sequence is 14 residues long. With 7 bases removed from V and 7 bases from J, the gap between germline ends came to 17 bases. The V gene's germline CDR1 is MNHEY and CDR2 SVGAGI. CDR3 DNA sequence: TGTGCCAGCATCCCGGCAGGGGCGGCCCAGCCCCAGCATTTT. Translating gives CASIPAGAAQPQHF.

The chain is built from TRBV7-6 and TRBJ1-4; weak D call: TRBD1 (5 bases). The V gene's germline CDR1 is SGHVS and CDR2 FNYEAQ. The CDR3 sequence is 15 residues long. V gave up 5 bases and J gave up 4 bases, with 14 bases separating them. The CDR3 DNA reads TGTGCCAGCAGCCTGTCAGGGCTGGGTAATGAAAAACTGTTTTTT. Protein sequence: CASSLSGLGNEKLFF.

This clone showed up just once. The chain carries TRBV7-2 and TRBJ2-7; TRBD2 aligns across 11 bases. Unmatched junction bases numbered 9, after V lost 2 bases and J lost 6 bases. Germline CDR1 reads SGHTA; CDR2 reads FQGNSA. CDR3 size: 16 residues. CDR3 sequence (DNA): TGTGCCAGCAGCTTACTGCTAGCGGGAGGTCGGGCCGAGCAGTACTTC. Its protein is CASSLLLAGGRAEQYF.

The J gene is TRBJ2-7, the V gene TRBV16, with D possibly matching TRBD2 (6 bases). Germline V gives CDR1 KGHSY, CDR2 FQNENV. CDR3 length: 14 amino acids. The ends were cut back, 5 bases at V and 3 bases at J, with 14 bases in the middle. CDR3 sequence reads: CASSFDGGNYEQYF. The DNA for the CDR3 is TGTGCCAGCAGCTTTGATGGGGGGAACTACGAGCAGTACTTC.

This clone was observed at least ten times. Other nucleotide sequences from this sample produce the same CDR3. The chain links TRBV9 to TRBJ2-2, with a weak D call TRBD2 (6 bases). Trimming took 0 bases from V and 7 from J, leaving 10 bases between them. There are 14 residues in the CDR3. Per the germline V gene, CDR1 is SGDLS and CDR2 is YYNGEE. The CDR3 here is CASSVGRVGGELFF. The CDR3 DNA follows: TGTGCCAGCAGCGTAGGGAGGGTTGGCGGGGAGCTGTTTTTT.

The chain links TRBV7-2 to TRBJ2-2; possibly TRBD2 for D (6 bases). Trimming took off 5 bases at V and 6 bases at J, with 10 bases between the two ends. CDR3 length: 13 residues. Looked up from germline, CDR1 is SGHTA and CDR2 is FQGNSA. The CDR3 nucleotides are TGTGCCAGCAGCAGATCGGGAGCCGGGGAGCTGTTTTTT. Its protein is CASSRSGAGELFF.

This clone was found once. This sequence joins TRBV9 and TRBJ2-7, with 8 nucleotides matching TRBD1. CDR1 and CDR2 from the germline V gene are SGDLS and YYNGEE. Losses at the gene ends were 3 bases for V and 7 bases for J; bases not matched to a gene: 9. The CDR3 length is 14 residues. The DNA for the CDR3 is TGTGCCAGCAGCGCCGACAGGGGAGGAGGGGAGCAGTACTTC. Residues: CASSADRGGGEQYF.

The chain uses TRBV19 and TRBJ1-6; D perhaps matches TRBD1 (5 bases). Trimming left V 9 bases short and J 0 bases short, with 18 bases between. Germline CDR1 and CDR2: LNHDA and SQIVND (reference sequence). The CDR3 runs to 17 residues. The CDR3: CASGDRGGGSYNSPLHF. CDR3 sequence (DNA): TGTGCCAGCGGTGACCGGGGGGGTGGCTCCTATAATTCACCCCTCCACTTT.

In this sample, this clone turned up once. The genes are TRBV7-9 and TRBJ1-5; D is unresolved. Trimming shortened V by 5 bases and J by 5 bases, and 13 bases separated the two germline ends. From germline, CDR1 is SEHNR and CDR2 FQNEAQ (reference sequence). CDR3 size: 14 residues. CDR3 residues: CASSPLQWDQPQHF. CDR3 in DNA: TGTGCCAGCAGCCCGTTACAGTGGGATCAGCCCCAGCATTTT.

The chain has TRBV21-1 and TRBJ1-2. TRBV21-1 is reported as a pseudogene. This CDR3 region has 15 residues. In nucleotides, the CDR3 is TGTGCCAGCAGCAAGAGGTTCGAGGGTGGCTATGGCTACACCTTC. It translates to CASSKRFEGGYGYTF.

This sequence joins TRBV7-8 and TRBJ2-3; 8 bases match TRBD2. There are 16 residues in the CDR3. The germline gives CDR1 SGHVS, CDR2 FQNEAQ. Trimming cost V 1 base and J 1 base; bases outside gene matches: 4. The CDR3, as DNA: TGTGCCAGCAGCTTAGGGAATAGCGGGGGCACAGATACGCAGTATTTT. It is translated as CASSLGNSGGTDTQYF.

The V call is TRBV9, the J call TRBJ2-2, with D possibly being TRBD2 (6 bases). Trimming removed 5 bases from V and 1 base from J, with 9 bases in between. Germline V lookup: CDR1 SGDLS, CDR2 YYNGEE. The CDR3 sequence is 14 residues long. The CDR3 here is CASRGLRNTGELFF. As DNA, the CDR3 is TGTGCCAGCAGGGGACTGCGGAACACCGGGGAGCTGTTTTTT.